This entry concerns a single TCR beta chain. V lost 5 bases to trimming and J lost 0 bases; unmatched junction nucleotides: 7. Germline lookup yields CDR1 LNHDA and CDR2 SQIVND (reference sequence). The CDR3 is made up of 16 amino acids. The data are from a study of blood T cell repertoires in COVID-19. On the study more broadly: Samples of COVID-19 (acute and convalescent) were obtained from the United States, Italy and Spain. Sources were T cells, B-cell-depleted T cells, or PBMCs; the material itself was cDNA or gDNA.

Source study methods: The assay estimated nucleated cells by amplifying reference gene primers. Profiling relied on immunoSEQ multiplex PCR, and the TCRdb table lists in-frame clones only, not all of them. V and J calls and clone size are given by that table; D and trimming were obtained from the DNA. The sample has about 140,000 clones, 77% seen once. The TCR comes from a woman in her fifties or sixties with active or convalescent COVID-19. The rearrangement links TRBV19 to TRBJ1-2, with 9 bases matching TRBD1. Sequencing was performed on peripheral blood. In DNA, the CDR3 is TGTGCCAGTAGTCGTACAGGGGGCGACACTAACTATGGCTACACCTTC. Protein: CASSRTGGDTNYGYTF.